Reported below is one T cell receptor (beta chain). Its target is not known. This record belongs to a study of cytomegalovirus exposure and HLA in healthy donors. Study results and caveats: Among TCR beta chains, those listed as cytomegalovirus-associated numbered roughly 150.

The ends were cut back, 1 base at V and 2 bases at J, with 5 bases in the middle. Germline V gene sequence: CDR1 MGHRA, CDR2 YSYEKL. The CDR3 contains 13 residues. This PCR relied on a set of 60 Vbeta primers and 13 Jbeta primers. The data were produced by immunoSEQ multiplex PCR, yet TCRdb's version contains in-frame clones alone and is incomplete. Recorded for this sample: some 200,000 clones. The material sequenced was PBMCs. This chain joins TRBV4-1 and TRBJ2-5; no reliable D call. This receptor was taken from a woman aged 18-35 years in good health and CMV-seropositive. CDR3 residues: CASSQGGQETQYF. The CDR3 nucleotides are TGCGCCAGCAGCCAAGGCGGACAAGAGACCCAGTACTTC.